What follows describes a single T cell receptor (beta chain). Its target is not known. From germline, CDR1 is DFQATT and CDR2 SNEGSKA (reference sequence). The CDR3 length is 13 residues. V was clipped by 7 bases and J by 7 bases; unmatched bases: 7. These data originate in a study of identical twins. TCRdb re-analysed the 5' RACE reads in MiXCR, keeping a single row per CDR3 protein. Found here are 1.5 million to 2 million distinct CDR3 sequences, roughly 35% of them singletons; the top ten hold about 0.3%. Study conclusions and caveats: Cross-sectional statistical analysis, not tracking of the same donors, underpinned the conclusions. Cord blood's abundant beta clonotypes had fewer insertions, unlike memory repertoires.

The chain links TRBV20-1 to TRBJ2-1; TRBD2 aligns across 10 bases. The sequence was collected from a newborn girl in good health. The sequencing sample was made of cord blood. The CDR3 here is CSGASGRENEQFF. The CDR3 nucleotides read TGCAGTGGGGCTAGCGGGAGAGAGAATGAGCAGTTCTTC.